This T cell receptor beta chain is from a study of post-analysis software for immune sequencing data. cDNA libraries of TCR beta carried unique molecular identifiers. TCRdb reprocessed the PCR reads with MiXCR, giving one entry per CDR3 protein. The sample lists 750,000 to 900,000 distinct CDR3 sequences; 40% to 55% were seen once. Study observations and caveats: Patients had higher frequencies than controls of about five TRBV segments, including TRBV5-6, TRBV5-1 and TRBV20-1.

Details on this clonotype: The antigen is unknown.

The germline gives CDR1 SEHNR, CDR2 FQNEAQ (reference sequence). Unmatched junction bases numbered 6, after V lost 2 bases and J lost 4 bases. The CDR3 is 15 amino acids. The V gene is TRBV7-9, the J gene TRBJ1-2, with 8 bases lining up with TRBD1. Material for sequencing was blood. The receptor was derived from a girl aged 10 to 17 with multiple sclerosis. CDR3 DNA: TGTGCCAGCAGCTTATTCCACAGGGGGACCTATGGCTACACCTTC. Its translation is CASSLFHRGTYGYTF.